This T cell receptor beta chain emerged from a study of blood T cell repertoires in COVID-19. In the study's own analysis: Scientists estimated how many nucleated cells there were by amplifying reference gene primers. Data came from immunoSEQ multiplex PCR; TCRdb stores just in-frame clones and leaves some out. That table is the source of V, J and clone size, and D and trimming were worked out from the DNA. The table records about 100,000 clones, about 90% of them present only once. The germline gives CDR1 SNHLY, CDR2 FYNNEI. The CDR3 consists of 13 residues. J lost 3 bases, V lost 7 bases, and 5 bases had no gene match.

Specimen: peripheral blood. The sequence was collected from a woman aged 25 to 39 with acute or convalescent COVID-19. This chain uses TRBV2 with TRBJ1-1; 7 bases align to TRBD1. CDR3 in amino acids: CASNPTGDTEAFF. The CDR3 DNA follows: TGTGCCAGCAACCCCACAGGGGACACTGAAGCTTTCTTT.